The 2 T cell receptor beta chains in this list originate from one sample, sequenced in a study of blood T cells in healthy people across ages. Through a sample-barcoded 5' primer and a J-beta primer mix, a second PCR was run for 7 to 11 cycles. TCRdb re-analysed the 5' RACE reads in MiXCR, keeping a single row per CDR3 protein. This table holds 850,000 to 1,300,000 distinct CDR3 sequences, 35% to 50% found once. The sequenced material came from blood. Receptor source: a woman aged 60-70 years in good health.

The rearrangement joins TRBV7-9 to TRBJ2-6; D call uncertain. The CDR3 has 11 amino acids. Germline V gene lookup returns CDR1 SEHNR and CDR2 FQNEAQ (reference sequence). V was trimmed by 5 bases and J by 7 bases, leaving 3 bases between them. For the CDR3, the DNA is TGTGCCAGCAGCCCTGCCAACGTCCTGACTTTC. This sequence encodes CASSPANVLTF. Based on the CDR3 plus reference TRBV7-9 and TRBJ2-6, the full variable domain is DTGVSQNPRHKITKRGQNVTFRCDPISEHNRLYWYRQTLGQGPEFLTYFQNEAQLEKSRLLSDRFSAERPKGSFSTLEIQRTEQGDSAMYLCASSPANVLTFGAGSRLTVL.

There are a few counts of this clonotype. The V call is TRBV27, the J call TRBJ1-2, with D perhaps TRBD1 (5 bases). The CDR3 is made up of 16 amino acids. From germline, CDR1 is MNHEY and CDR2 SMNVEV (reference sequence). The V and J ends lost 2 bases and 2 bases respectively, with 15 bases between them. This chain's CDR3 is CASSLRWDAPNYGYTF. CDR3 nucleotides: TGTGCCAGCAGTTTACGATGGGACGCCCCGAACTATGGCTACACCTTC.